This T cell receptor beta chain was documented in a study of beta chain features in type 1 diabetes (dated by TCRdb to between 2017 and 2018). Study-level background: Mean age, gender distribution, total cell number and subset yield did not differ between patients and healthy donors. Whereas all 30 or so donors provided naive and central memory subsets, regulatory and stem cell-like memory subsets were isolated from just 8 patients and roughly eight healthy donors. A total of some 110 million sorted cells were examined across all samples, and the number of cells per subset was strongly correlated with RNA yield. In the study, TCRB repertoires of sorted circulating CD4+ T cell subsets from recently diagnosed type 1 diabetes patients were compared with those of matched healthy donors.

A single peripheral blood draw of around 0.11 L on average was collected from each donor into heparinised tubes. Using a panel that included CD45RO, CCR7, CD25, CD127, CD95 and CD27, naive, central memory, regulatory and stem cell-like memory CD4+ T cells were sorted on a BD FACSAria II. Every sorted population had a purity above 98%. PBMCs were separated immediately by Lymphoprep density gradient centrifugation and were stained directly, without being cultured. To minimize batch effects, samples were stained and sorted in pairs, one healthy donor with one patient per experiment. What the study reported, not specific to this receptor: Patients with type 1 diabetes made fewer insertions and deleted more nucleotides at VDJ recombination sites, implying thymic rearrangement abnormalities. Because cDNA was sequenced instead of genomic DNA, highly expressing activated cells could be over-represented, though the groups showed no difference in activation or CD3 levels. HLA sub-analyses involved small numbers of individuals, so any influence of HLA type on TCRB rearrangement remained unresolved. The naive, central memory and regulatory TCRB repertoires appeared to resemble one another more closely among patients than among healthy donors. In all four CD4+ subsets, TCRB CDR3 length was moderately but significantly shorter in type 1 diabetes patients. Shorter templates might have been favored by PCR, but patient and control samples were amplified and corrected together, so both groups would have been affected equally by any skew.

The germline V end is reduced by 2 bases and the J end by 5 bases; junction bases left unmatched: 4. The CDR3, cysteine through phenylalanine, is 15 amino acids long. The DNA shown is the 45-base CDR3, in frame from base 1. Sequences SGHNT (CDR1) and YYREEE (CDR2) are obtained from the germline V gene (reference sequence). As regards this clone: Its antigen is not yet known. No base qualities exist here, and no much larger clone lies one base off it.

The entire amount of isolated RNA was reverse transcribed using the High Capacity cDNA Reverse Transcription Kit, so the sequenced TCRB transcripts were expressed ones. Deep immunoSEQ sequencing was applied to naive, central memory and regulatory T cell samples, giving an average of roughly 3.5 million total reads per sample. Sorted cells were lysed in RLT buffer and RNA was extracted with DNase-treated RNeasy Micro or Mini kits, depending on cell number. Each cell subset was processed on its own to prevent cross-contamination, while patient and healthy donor samples were processed together. TCRB sequences were amplified from cDNA with the immunoSEQ multiplex PCR, producing 87-bp fragments spanning the CDR3 region. The amplicons were sequenced using the Illumina HiSeq platform. The paper's data handling went like this. Synthetic template baselines were used to correct PCR bias computationally, reads within Hamming distance 2 were collapsed, and singletons that could not be merged were discarded. Reads were aligned against IMGT to assign V, D and J genes, CDR3 length and insertions or deletions at six rearrangement sites. Clonotype counts were normalized to sorted cell number within each subset before computing true diversity and Gini coefficients with the tcR R package. Repertoire sharing was quantified using the overlap coefficient calculated on TCRB nucleotide sequences. Out-of-frame TCRB sequences from naive cells were analyzed as a proxy for the pre-selection repertoire. Not all clones reach the TCRdb copy of this immuneACCESS table, which keeps in-frame sequences only. Checked studies attribute under half of the gap to unresolved V genes and leave the rest unexplained. V and J calls and clone size are those listed in that table; D and trimming were worked out from the DNA. This sample has 640,000 or so clones in its table, and 11% to 15% of those were observed once. The ten largest clonotypes hold 0.035% to 0.045% of the sample.

This TCR derives from a man between 18 and 35 years old with type 1 diabetes. Rearrangement joined TRBV5-4 to TRBJ1-1, with TRBD1 matching 12 junction bases. What was sequenced was naive CD4+ T cells from blood. The cell subset or site tag for this specimen amounts to: true naive CD4+ T cells. The sequenced DNA is TGTGCCAGCAGCTTCGGGACAGGGGGCGGAACTGAAGCTTTCTTT. Translated, this gives CASSFGTGGGTEAFF.